This T cell receptor beta chain was found in a study of regulatory dendritic cells for organ transplantation. Measured with immunoSEQ multiplex PCR; TCRdb has only the in-frame clones, and not every one. The data contain under 12,000 clones, 75% of them singletons. Sorted subsets were CFSE-labeled and cultured approximately 5 days with allogeneic dendritic cells. Comment on this clone: Its antigen is undetermined.

Whole-study results and caveats: Memory CD8+ clonal expansion seemed more limited with regulatory than mature dendritic cells. Naive CD4+ and CD8+ repertoires were highly diverse; memory CD8+ was most oligoclonal. Of resting T cell subsets, memory CD8+ had the most alloreactive clonotypes.

The CDR3 runs 18 residues. V lost 1 base and J lost 3, with 21 bases in between. Germline loops: CDR1 LGHNA, CDR2 YNFKEQ. The sequence came from a human donor in good health. The rearrangement links TRBV4-2 to TRBJ1-1; a weak D match, TRBD1 (6 bases). Sequences were obtained from memory CD4+ T cells from blood cultured with regulatory dendritic cells. Subset defined: CD45RO+ memory T cells. This CDR3 is CASSQVEQGWDADTEAFF. Here the CDR3 DNA reads TGTGCCAGCAGCCAAGTTGAACAGGGATGGGATGCGGACACTGAAGCTTTCTTT.